This T cell receptor beta chain was profiled in a study of response to subunit inactivated influenza vaccine. The CDR3 length is 16 residues. Trimming took off 4 bases at V and 4 bases at J, with 17 bases between the two ends. The germline gives CDR1 LGHDT, CDR2 YNNKEL (reference sequence). TCRdb re-called the RT-PCR reads through MiXCR, storing one row per CDR3 protein. The table records just under 550,000 distinct CDR3 sequences, approximately 22% of them present only once. This sample also belongs to another study, concerning T cells expressing NK-cell markers. From that study: 5'RACE template switching with UMIs generated TCR beta cDNA. The TCR beta repertoires were obtained from sorted CD3+CD56+NKG2C+, CD3+CD56+NKG2C- and CD3+CD56-NKG2C+ T cells. Sorting of alpha-beta TCR T cells alone was achieved in several experiments with an anti-gamma-delta TCR antibody. The contribution of dominant NKG2C+ clonotypes to CD8+ T cells in a handful of donors was about 1.0-7.0%. Also leading the CD3+CD56-NKG2C+ fraction in several donors were these clonotypes.

The source material was CD4+ T cells sorted from PBMCs, sampled 12 days after vaccination. The sequence was collected from a man aged 45-60 years who received an inactivated influenza vaccine. The chain combines TRBV3-1 with TRBJ2-1, with D hard to call. The DNA for the CDR3 is TGTGCCAGCAGCCGAGCCAGGTCTAGGGTTTACAATGAGCAGTTCTTC. This encodes CASSRARSRVYNEQFF.